The rows below give T cell receptor beta chains drawn from one sample of a study of blood T cell repertoires in COVID-19. Method: immunoSEQ multiplex PCR; TCRdb's copy keeps in-frame clones and lacks some. The sample holds 100,000 to 150,000 clones, approximately 82% seen once. Sequenced input: peripheral blood. The receptor set was obtained from a man between 60 and 75 years old with acute or convalescent COVID-19. The CDR3 runs from the conserved cysteine through the conserved F or W. A D gene is named only where the DNA matches it firmly. Where a row states a size, it is once, few, many or the class of an expanded clone; other rows omit it.

j_call: TRBJ2-7
d_call: .
clone_size: .
v_call: TRBV11-3
cdr3_nt: TGTGCCAGCAGCCTCAGGGGGGACTCCTACGAGCAGTACTTC
cdr3_aa: CASSLRGDSYEQYF

j_call: TRBJ2-7
d_call: TRBD2
clone_size: .
v_call: TRBV28
cdr3_nt: TGTGCCAGCAGTTTACGGGGGGGAGCGGGAGCCTACGAGCAGTACTTC
cdr3_aa: CASSLRGGAGAYEQYF

j_call: TRBJ2-2
d_call: TRBD2
clone_size: once
v_call: TRBV10-3
cdr3_nt: TGTGCCATCAGTGAGCCCGGACTAGCGGGGAACACCGGGGAGCTGTTTTTT
cdr3_aa: CAISEPGLAGNTGELFF

j_call: TRBJ2-3
d_call: TRBD2
clone_size: .
v_call: TRBV19
cdr3_nt: TGTGCCAGTAGTACCCACGGGGGGACAGATACGCAGTATTTT
cdr3_aa: CASSTHGGTDTQYF

j_call: TRBJ1-5
d_call: .
clone_size: .
v_call: TRBV27
cdr3_nt: TGTGCCAGCAGTTTAATCGGAGGGGCTAGGCAGCCCCAGCATTTT
cdr3_aa: CASSLIGGARQPQHF

j_call: TRBJ1-4
d_call: TRBD1
clone_size: .
v_call: TRBV30
cdr3_nt: TGTGCCTGGAGTGTACGAGTAGGACAGGGTAATGAAAAACTGTTTTTT
cdr3_aa: CAWSVRVGQGNEKLFF

j_call: TRBJ2-7
d_call: TRBD2
clone_size: .
v_call: TRBV27
cdr3_nt: TGTGCCAGCAGTTTATCAGCGGGGAGCTACGAGCAGTACTTC
cdr3_aa: CASSLSAGSYEQYF

j_call: TRBJ1-5
d_call: TRBD1
clone_size: .
v_call: TRBV19
cdr3_nt: TGTGCCAGTAGTGTCCAGGGGGTGAGGAATCAGCCCCAGCATTTT
cdr3_aa: CASSVQGVRNQPQHF

j_call: TRBJ2-1
d_call: TRBD1
clone_size: .
v_call: TRBV27
cdr3_nt: TGTGCCAGCAGTCCGGCCGGGACAGGGGCAGCAACCTACAATGAGCAGTTCTTC
cdr3_aa: CASSPAGTGAATYNEQFF

j_call: TRBJ1-1
d_call: .
clone_size: .
v_call: TRBV9
cdr3_nt: TGTGCCAGCAGCCTAGAGGTGGAGGGCGAGGACACTGAAGCTTTCTTT
cdr3_aa: CASSLEVEGEDTEAFF

j_call: TRBJ2-1
d_call: TRBD2
clone_size: .
v_call: TRBV6-6
cdr3_nt: TGTGCCAGCAGCCCTCTAGCGGGTCCCTACAATGAGCAGTTCTTC
cdr3_aa: CASSPLAGPYNEQFF

j_call: TRBJ2-5
d_call: TRBD2
clone_size: .
v_call: TRBV9
cdr3_nt: TGTGCCAGCAGCCCATGGACTAGCGGGAGTATGGTCGGGCAAGAGACCCAGTACTTC
cdr3_aa: CASSPWTSGSMVGQETQYF

j_call: TRBJ2-2
d_call: .
clone_size: .
v_call: TRBV11-3
cdr3_nt: .
cdr3_aa: CASSFALKKPGTRTPGSCFF

j_call: TRBJ2-4
d_call: TRBD2
clone_size: .
v_call: TRBV2
cdr3_nt: TGTGCCAGCAGGGAACTAGCGAACTTCGAAAACATTCAGTACTTC
cdr3_aa: CASRELANFENIQYF

j_call: TRBJ2-1
d_call: .
clone_size: once
v_call: TRBV2
cdr3_nt: TGTGCCAGCAGTCGAGGGATCCAGCTGTACAATGAGCAGTTCTTC
cdr3_aa: CASSRGIQLYNEQFF

j_call: TRBJ2-3
d_call: TRBD2
clone_size: few
v_call: TRBV5-1
cdr3_nt: TGCGCCAGCAGCGCAAGTCCAAGACTAGCGGGCACAGATACGCAGTATTTT
cdr3_aa: CASSASPRLAGTDTQYF

j_call: TRBJ1-3
d_call: TRBD1
clone_size: .
v_call: TRBV5-1
cdr3_nt: TGCGCCAGCAGCTTGACCGGGACAGACGGCCGCTCTGGAAACACCATATATTTT
cdr3_aa: CASSLTGTDGRSGNTIYF

j_call: TRBJ2-1
d_call: TRBD1
clone_size: .
v_call: TRBV5-1
cdr3_nt: TGCGCCAGCAGCCCCGGGACAGGGATTGTATATGAGCAGTTCTTC
cdr3_aa: CASSPGTGIVYEQFF

j_call: TRBJ1-3
d_call: TRBD1
clone_size: .
v_call: TRBV7-6
cdr3_nt: TGTGCCAGCAGCCTCGGGACAGGGAGCCCTGGAAACACCATATATTTT
cdr3_aa: CASSLGTGSPGNTIYF

j_call: TRBJ2-6
d_call: .
clone_size: .
v_call: TRBV28
cdr3_nt: TGTGCCAGCAACCCTGGGGGGTCTGGGGCCAACGTCCTGACTTTC
cdr3_aa: CASNPGGSGANVLTF

j_call: TRBJ1-2
d_call: TRBD1
clone_size: .
v_call: TRBV24-1
cdr3_nt: TGTGCCACCAGTGATCGCAACAGGGGAAATGGCTACACCTTC
cdr3_aa: CATSDRNRGNGYTF

j_call: TRBJ2-5
d_call: TRBD2
clone_size: once
v_call: TRBV28
cdr3_nt: TGTGCCAGCAGTTTAACTTCTACTAGCGGGAGGGGGGGCCAAGAGACCCAGTACTTC
cdr3_aa: CASSLTSTSGRGGQETQYF

j_call: TRBJ1-2
d_call: .
clone_size: .
v_call: TRBV14
cdr3_nt: TGTGCCAGCAGCCAAGAGAGGGGCAGGGGCTATGGCTACACCTTC
cdr3_aa: CASSQERGRGYGYTF